The 14 T cell receptor beta chains below were found in one sample sequenced in a study of T cell changes during pregnancy in multiple sclerosis. Some clones are missing from TCRdb's copy, which holds only in-frame ones; the method was immunoSEQ multiplex PCR. Here the sample spans 40,000 to 55,000 clones, 80% to 90% being singletons. The sequences come from CD8+ T cells from peripheral blood mononuclear cells, collected in the second trimester of pregnancy. These receptor sequences come from a female donor with multiple sclerosis, enrolled in a pregnancy study.

V gene TRBV5-4 combines with J gene TRBJ2-2; 7 positions match TRBD2. Per germline, CDR1 SGHNT and CDR2 YYREEE (reference sequence). This CDR3 is built from 14 residues. The trim removed 3 bases at V and 6 bases at J, leaving 5 bases unmatched. The CDR3 region has the DNA TGTGCCAGCAGCTCGGGGAGGGTAGCCGGGGAGCTGTTTTTT. Protein product: CASSSGRVAGELFF. Full variable domain (missing parts from reference TRBV5-4 and TRBJ2-2): ETGVTQSPTHLIKTRGQQVTLRCSSQSGHNTVSWYQQALGQGPQFIFQYYREEENGRGNFPPRFSGLQFPNYSSELNVNALELDDSALYLCASSSGRVAGELFFGEGSRLTVL.

The chain links TRBV11-1 to TRBJ1-1; the match to TRBD1 covers 7 bases. CDR3 size: 15 residues. Germline loops: CDR1 SGHAT, CDR2 FQDESV (reference sequence). Trimming took 5 bases from V and 1 from J; bases not matched to a gene: 7. CDR3 residues: CASSKDRLPNTEAFF. The CDR3 DNA is TGTGCCAGCAGCAAGGACAGGTTGCCGAACACTGAAGCTTTCTTT.

The chain combines TRBV10-2 with TRBJ1-2, with TRBD1 identical over 7 bases. Germline loops: CDR1 WSHSY, CDR2 SAAADI. CDR3 length equals 16 residues. V lost 8 bases and J lost 2; bases outside the gene matches: 14. The CDR3 protein is CASREPQGGPNYGYTF. CDR3 nucleotide sequence: TGCGCCAGCCGCGAGCCTCAGGGGGGCCCCAACTATGGCTACACCTTC.

The chain is built from TRBV6-5 and TRBJ1-2; 9 bases agree with TRBD1. This CDR3 comprises 16 residues. Germline CDR1 and CDR2: MNHEY and SVGAGI. V lost 1 base and J lost 6; bases outside the gene matches: 9. The CDR3 loop reads CASSYWGDRGVDGYTF. The DNA for the CDR3 is TGTGCCAGCAGTTACTGGGGAGACAGGGGGGTCGATGGCTACACCTTC.

The chain links TRBV15 to TRBJ1-1, with D hard to call. In germline, CDR1 is LNHNV, CDR2 YYDKDF (reference sequence). Trimming shortened V by 8 bases and J by 1 base, and 8 bases separated the two germline ends. This CDR3 has 12 residues. The CDR3 DNA reads as TGTGCCACCGAACGGGGGAACACTGAAGCTTTCTTT. Residues: CATERGNTEAFF.

The chain combines TRBV7-9 with TRBJ2-7; TRBD1 matches 7 bases. CDR1 and CDR2 from the germline V gene are SEHNR and FQNEAQ (reference sequence). This CDR3 spans 15 amino acids. The J segment lost 2 bases and the V segment lost 2 bases, leaving 6 bases of the junction unmatched. CDR3 nucleotide sequence: TGTGCCAGCAGCTTACGAGACAGGGCTACCTACGAGCAGTACTTC. It encodes CASSLRDRATYEQYF.

The chain employs TRBV7-6 and TRBJ1-1; D is unresolved. V was trimmed by 5 bases and J by 3 bases, leaving 16 bases between them. Germline V gene data show CDR1 as SGHVS and CDR2 as FNYEAQ. The CDR3 contains 15 residues. CDR3 bases: TGTGCCAGCAGCGTAAGTCGGGAGAAGGACACTGAAGCTTTCTTT. Translated: CASSVSREKDTEAFF.

The chain recombines TRBV5-1 with TRBJ2-2, with D uncertain. V was cut by 2 bases and J by 0 bases, with 11 bases left in between. In germline, CDR1 is SGHRS, CDR2 YFSETQ. CDR3 size: 16 residues. The CDR3 loop is CASSFLEVPNTGELFF. DNA for the CDR3: TGCGCCAGCAGCTTTTTAGAGGTCCCGAACACCGGGGAGCTGTTTTTT.

This chain connects TRBV15 to TRBJ2-3; TRBD1 is a possible D gene (6 bases). Trimming took 3 bases from V and 2 from J, leaving 15 bases between them. Germline loops: CDR1 LNHNV, CDR2 YYDKDF (reference sequence). The CDR3 covers 16 residues. CDR3 nucleotides: TGTGCCACCAGCAGTCTAGGTGGGGGCCCCACAGATACGCAGTATTTT. It yields the protein CATSSLGGGPTDTQYF.

The chain has TRBV28 and TRBJ2-2; D gene ambiguous. Germline CDR1 and CDR2: MDHEN and SYDVKM. The CDR3 is 14 amino acids. Trimming stripped 5 bases from V and 2 bases from J, with 9 bases between. CDR3 in DNA: TGTGCCAGCAGTCTGCAGGTTAACACCGGGGAGCTGTTTTTT. It translates to CASSLQVNTGELFF.

V and J are TRBV9 and TRBJ1-4; TRBD1 is a possible D gene (5 bases). Germline CDR1 and CDR2: SGDLS and YYNGEE. V was cut by 2 bases and J by 8 bases, with 19 bases left in between. The CDR3 runs 16 residues. Here the CDR3 DNA reads TGTGCCAGCAGCGTGGGAGGAGTCGGGGCAGGAGAAAAACTGTTTTTT. It encodes CASSVGGVGAGEKLFF. The variable domain in full, completed from reference TRBV9 and TRBJ1-4, reads DSGVTQTPKHLITATGQRVTLRCSPRSGDLSVYWYQQSLDQGLQFLIQYYNGEERAKGNILERFSAQQFPDLHSELNLSSLELGDSALYFCASSVGGVGAGEKLFFGSGTQLSVL.

This clone was seen only once. The chain recombines TRBV19 with TRBJ1-1; D is undetermined. V lost 7 bases and J lost 1, with 7 bases in between. This CDR3 contains 12 residues. Germline V gene lookup returns CDR1 LNHDA and CDR2 SQIVND (reference sequence). This CDR3 is CASNPGNTEAFF. CDR3 bases: TGTGCCAGTAACCCAGGGAACACTGAAGCTTTCTTT.

This chain uses TRBV9 with TRBJ2-3; D is uncertain. Germline loops: CDR1 SGDLS, CDR2 YYNGEE. Trimming stripped 0 bases from V and 2 bases from J, with 16 bases between. This CDR3 comprises 17 residues. The CDR3 coding sequence is TGTGCCAGCAGCGTAGATGGAGTTACGACCTACACAGATACGCAGTATTTT. Its translation: CASSVDGVTTYTDTQYF.

The chain recombines TRBV6-1 with TRBJ2-3; TRBD1 matches 9 bases. The CDR3 runs to 15 residues. CDR1 is MNHNS and CDR2 is SASEGT in the germline V gene. J was trimmed by 6 bases and V by 0 bases; bases with no gene match: 4. CDR3 sequence (DNA): TGTGCCAGCAGTGAAGCCGGGACAGGGTCCGATACGCAGTATTTT. This gives the protein CASSEAGTGSDTQYF.